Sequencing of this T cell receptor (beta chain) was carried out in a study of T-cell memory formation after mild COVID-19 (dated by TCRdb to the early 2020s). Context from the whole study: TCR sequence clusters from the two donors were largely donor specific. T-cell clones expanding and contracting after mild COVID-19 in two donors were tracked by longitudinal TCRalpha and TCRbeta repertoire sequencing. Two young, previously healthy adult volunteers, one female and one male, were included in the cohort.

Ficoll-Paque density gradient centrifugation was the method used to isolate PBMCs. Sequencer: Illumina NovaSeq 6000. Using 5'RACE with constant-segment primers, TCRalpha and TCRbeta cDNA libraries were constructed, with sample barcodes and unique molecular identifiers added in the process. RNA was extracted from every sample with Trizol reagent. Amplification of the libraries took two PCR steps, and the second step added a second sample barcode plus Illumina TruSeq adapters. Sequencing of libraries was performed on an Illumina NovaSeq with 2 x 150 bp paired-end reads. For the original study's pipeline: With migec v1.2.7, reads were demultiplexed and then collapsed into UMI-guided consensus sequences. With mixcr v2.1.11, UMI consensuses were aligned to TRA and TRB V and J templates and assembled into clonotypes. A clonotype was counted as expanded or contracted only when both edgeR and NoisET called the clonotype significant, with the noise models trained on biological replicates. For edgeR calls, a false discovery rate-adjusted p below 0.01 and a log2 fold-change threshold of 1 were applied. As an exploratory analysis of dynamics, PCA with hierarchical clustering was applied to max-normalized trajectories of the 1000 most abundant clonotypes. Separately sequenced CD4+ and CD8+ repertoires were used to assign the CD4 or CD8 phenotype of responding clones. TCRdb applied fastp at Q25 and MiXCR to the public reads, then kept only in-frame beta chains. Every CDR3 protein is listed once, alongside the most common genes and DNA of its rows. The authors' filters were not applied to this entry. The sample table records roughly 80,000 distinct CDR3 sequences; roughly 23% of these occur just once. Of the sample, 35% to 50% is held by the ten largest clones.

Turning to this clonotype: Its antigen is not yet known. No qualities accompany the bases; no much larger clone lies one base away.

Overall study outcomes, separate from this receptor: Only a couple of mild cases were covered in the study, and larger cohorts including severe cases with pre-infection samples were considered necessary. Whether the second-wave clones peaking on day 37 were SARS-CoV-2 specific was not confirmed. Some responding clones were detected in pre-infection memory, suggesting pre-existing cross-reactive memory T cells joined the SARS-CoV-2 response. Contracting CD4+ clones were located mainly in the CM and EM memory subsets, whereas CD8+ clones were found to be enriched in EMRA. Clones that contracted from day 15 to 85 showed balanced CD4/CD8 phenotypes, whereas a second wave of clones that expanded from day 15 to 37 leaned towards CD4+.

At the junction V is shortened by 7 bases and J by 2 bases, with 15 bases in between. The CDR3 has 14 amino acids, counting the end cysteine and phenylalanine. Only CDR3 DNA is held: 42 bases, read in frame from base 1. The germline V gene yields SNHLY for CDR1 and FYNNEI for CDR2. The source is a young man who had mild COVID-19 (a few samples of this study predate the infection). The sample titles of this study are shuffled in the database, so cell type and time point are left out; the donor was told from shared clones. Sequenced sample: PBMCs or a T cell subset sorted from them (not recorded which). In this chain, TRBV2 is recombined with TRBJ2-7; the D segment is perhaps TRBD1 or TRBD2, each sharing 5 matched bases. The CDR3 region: CASTTRDGAYEQYF. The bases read TGTGCCAGCACCACACGGGACGGTGCCTACGAGCAGTACTTC.